One and the same sample provided the 18 T cell receptor beta chains below, sequenced in a study of blood T cell repertoires in COVID-19. Clones were sequenced by immunoSEQ multiplex PCR, and TCRdb holds only the in-frame ones, with some missing. The sample lists about 300,000 clones; roughly 89% were seen once. The material sequenced was PBMCs or T cells enriched from blood (not recorded which). The origin of the receptors is a woman aged 45-65 years who had been exposed to COVID-19.

The rearrangement links TRBV7-2 to TRBJ2-1; tentative D call: TRBD2 (6 bases). The V gene lost 5 bases and the J gene lost 10 bases, with 18 bases spanning the gap. Per germline, CDR1 SGHTA and CDR2 FQGNSA. The CDR3 runs 14 residues. CDR3: CASSPSRGLGEQFF. In DNA form, the CDR3 reads TGTGCCAGCAGCCCAAGTCGGGGACTCGGAGAGCAGTTCTTC.

For the CDR3, the DNA is TGTGCCAGCAGCTTAGAGGGGGTAGTTGGCTACACCTTC. Translating it yields CASSLEGVVGYTF. The chain employs TRBV7-9 and TRBJ1-2, with D perhaps matching TRBD1 (6 bases). The germline CDR1 and CDR2 sequences are SEHNR and FQNEAQ (reference sequence). V shed 1 base and J shed 7 bases, with 10 bases lying between them. The CDR3 length is 13 residues.

The chain uses TRBV11-2 and TRBJ1-1, with a weak D call TRBD1 (6 bases). The germline V gene has CDR1 SGHAT and CDR2 FQNNGV. CDR3 length: 13 amino acids. Deletions cut 1 base from V and 5 bases from J, with 8 bases between. Here the CDR3 reads CASSLGGRTEAFF. The CDR3 DNA reads as TGTGCCAGCAGCTTAGGGGGGCGAACTGAAGCTTTCTTT.

The CDR3 region is CASTPSPGGGGREDNEQFF. In DNA form, the CDR3 reads TGTGCCAGCACCCCCTCGCCCGGCGGGGGGGGAAGGGAGGACAATGAGCAGTTCTTC. The J gene is TRBJ2-1, the V gene TRBV2; TRBD2 matches 9 bases. Germline CDR1 SNHLY, CDR2 FYNNEI. CDR3 size: 19 residues. The V gene end was trimmed by 7 bases and the J gene end by 5 bases; junction bases not matched to a gene: 21.

The chain joins TRBV30 to TRBJ2-1; 8 bases are a match to TRBD1. Unmatched junction bases numbered 6, after V lost 7 bases and J lost 4 bases. CDR1 is GTSNPN and CDR2 is SVGIG in the germline V gene (reference sequence). This CDR3 is 13 amino acids long. Here the CDR3 reads CASDRESYNEQFF. In DNA form, the CDR3 reads TGTGCCTCGGACAGGGAATCATACAATGAGCAGTTCTTC.

CDR3 coding DNA: TGTGCCAGCAGCTTAGAAAACTCTCTCAATGAGCAGTTCTTC. Translating it yields CASSLENSLNEQFF. The rearrangement uses TRBV7-9 and TRBJ2-1; D remains ambiguous. Deletions cut 1 base from V and 6 bases from J, with 10 bases between. The CDR3 loop spans 14 amino acids. CDR1 is SEHNR, CDR2 FQNEAQ, per germline (reference sequence).

The chain carries TRBV6-5 and TRBJ1-1; no clear D. The CDR3 runs 13 residues. V lost 6 bases and J lost 3, with 11 bases in between. Germline V gene sequence: CDR1 MNHEY, CDR2 SVGAGI. CDR3 protein: CASSVGADTEAFF. The CDR3 DNA sequence: TGTGCCAGCAGCGTTGGCGCGGACACTGAAGCTTTCTTT.

The chain combines TRBV11-3 with TRBJ2-1; TRBD1 is a possible D gene (6 bases). Germline CDR1 is SGHNT and CDR2 is YENEEA. V dropped 9 bases and J dropped 9 bases, with 15 bases sitting between them. The length of the CDR3 is 12 residues. The CDR3 bases are TGTGCCAGTCGAAAGGGGGATGGTGAGCAGTTCTTC. This sequence encodes CASRKGDGEQFF. Supplemented by reference TRBV11-3 and TRBJ2-1, the full variable domain reads EAGVVQSPRYKIIEKKQPVAFWCNPISGHNTLYWYLQNLGQGPELLIRYENEEAVDDSQLPKDRFSAERLKGVDSTLKIQPAELGDSAVYLCASRKGDGEQFFGPGTRLTVL.

This rearrangement joins TRBV2 to TRBJ2-2, with D tentatively TRBD1 (6 bases). The CDR3 has 14 amino acids. With 8 bases removed from V and 3 bases from J, the gap between germline ends came to 13 bases. The germline CDR1 and CDR2 sequences are SNHLY and FYNNEI. The CDR3 nucleotides are TGTGCCAGCGTCACAGGGCGGGACACCGGGGAGCTGTTTTTT. Amino acids: CASVTGRDTGELFF.

The chain combines TRBV4-1 with TRBJ2-1; D gene unclear. V shed 1 base and J shed 6 bases, with 13 bases lying between them. Germline V lookup: CDR1 MGHRA, CDR2 YSYEKL. The CDR3 contains 15 residues. In DNA form, the CDR3 reads TGCGCCAGCAGCCAAGCCTCCTCCGGGTTCAATGAGCAGTTCTTC. Its protein is CASSQASSGFNEQFF.

This chain joins TRBV7-2 and TRBJ2-2; D perhaps matches TRBD2 (6 bases). The CDR3 extends over 14 amino acids. Between the trimmed V and J ends, which lost 3 bases and 6 bases, there was a span of 11 bases. Per the germline V gene, CDR1 is SGHTA and CDR2 is FQGNSA. CDR3 in DNA: TGTGCCAGCAGCTTTAGGGAGGACGCCGGGGAGCTGTTTTTT. This gives the protein CASSFREDAGELFF. Full variable domain (remainder filled in from reference TRBV7-2 and TRBJ2-2): GAGVSQSPSNKVTEKGKDVELRCDPISGHTALYWYRQSLGQGLEFLIYFQGNSAPDKSGLPSDRFSAERTGGSVSTLTIQRTQQEDSAVYLCASSFREDAGELFFGEGSRLTVL.

Only one count was recorded for this clone. This rearrangement joins TRBV30 to TRBJ1-3; a possible D gene is TRBD1 (5 bases). V shed 5 bases and J shed 0 bases, with 8 bases lying between them. Germline assignment: CDR1 GTSNPN and CDR2 SVGIG (reference sequence). CDR3 size: 13 residues. CDR3 region: CAWRQLSGNTIYF. The CDR3 region has the DNA TGTGCCTGGCGACAGCTCTCTGGAAACACCATATATTTT. Full variable domain (outside the CDR3, taken from reference TRBV30 and TRBJ1-3): SQTIHQWPATLVQPVGSPLSLECTVEGTSNPNLYWYRQAAGRGLQLLFYSVGIGQISSEVPQNLSASRPQDRQFILSSKKLLLSDSGFYLCAWRQLSGNTIYFGEGSWLTVV.

This chain connects TRBV4-2 to TRBJ1-6; 7 nucleotides align to TRBD1. Trimming cost V 3 bases and J 7 bases; bases outside gene matches: 6. Per the germline V gene, CDR1 is LGHNA and CDR2 is YNFKEQ. The CDR3 has 15 amino acids. In DNA form, the CDR3 reads TGTGCCAGCAGCCACAACCGGGACAGAAATTCACCCCTCCACTTT. It specifies CASSHNRDRNSPLHF.

This chain joins TRBV5-1 and TRBJ1-2; the match to TRBD1 covers 9 bases. The length of the CDR3 is 16 residues. Germline V gene data show CDR1 as SGHRS and CDR2 as YFSETQ. V lost 4 bases and J lost 1; bases outside the gene matches: 8. For the CDR3, the DNA is TGCGCCAGCAGCCCGGGGACAGGGAGCCTTAACTATGGCTACACCTTC. Translation gives CASSPGTGSLNYGYTF.

This clone was counted between two and nine times. The chain couples TRBV10-3 to TRBJ2-2; D uncertain. The V end lost 4 bases, the J end lost 3 bases, and 6 bases lay between the germline ends. Germline assignment: CDR1 ENHRY and CDR2 SYGVKD. The length of the CDR3 is 13 residues. The CDR3 nucleotides are TGTGCCATCAGTGTCGTCCACACCGGGGAGCTGTTTTTT. This sequence encodes CAISVVHTGELFF.

The gene calls are TRBV6-5 and TRBJ2-1, with D perhaps matching TRBD2 (5 bases). Trimming stripped 0 bases from V and 8 bases from J, with 11 bases between. There are 14 residues in the CDR3. The germline V gene encodes CDR1 MNHEY and CDR2 SVGAGI. The CDR3 reads CASSYSRVGHEQFF. The CDR3 coding sequence is TGTGCCAGCAGTTACTCGAGGGTCGGGCATGAGCAGTTCTTC.

The V and J genes are TRBV11-2 and TRBJ1-1, with unresolved D. V lost 2 bases, J lost 3 bases, and 7 bases lay in between. The CDR3 contains 13 residues. The germline gives CDR1 SGHAT, CDR2 FQNNGV. The CDR3 nucleotides are TGTGCCAGCAGCTTATCAGGATACACTGAAGCTTTCTTT. Encoded protein: CASSLSGYTEAFF.

The V call is TRBV10-2, the J call TRBJ2-3; the match to TRBD2 covers 16 bases. CDR1 WSHSY and CDR2 SAAADI come from the germline V gene. J gave up 6 bases and V 6 bases, and 3 bases lay outside the gene matches. The CDR3 has 15 residues. The CDR3 region is CASREGLAGGDTQYF. The DNA for the CDR3 is TGCGCCAGCAGGGAGGGACTAGCGGGAGGGGATACGCAGTATTTT.